The T cell receptor (beta chain) under discussion was sequenced for a study of CXCR3-negative and CXCR3-positive naive CD8 T cells. Triplicate sorts of some 300,000 cells per CD8+ subset. Comments on this clonotype: Its specificity is not known.

Findings and limits, study-wide: Fresh PBMCs went into most assays, and CXCR3 expression partly declined after cryopreservation. Diversity in memory CD8+ cells fell much lower than the comparably high levels seen in both naive subsets.

The germline V gene encodes CDR1 SQVTM and CDR2 ANQGSEA. This CDR3 contains 12 residues. Carrying UMI labels, the TRB cDNA libraries were prepared through 5' RACE. Each CDR3 protein gets one entry in TCRdb, which reprocessed the 5' RACE reads and gives no DNA. This repertoire includes 60,000 or so distinct CDR3 sequences. The chain uses TRBV29-1 and TRBJ2-2. Sequenced material: memory CD8+ T cells from blood. The TCR was taken from a human donor in good health. Some clones in this sample may be carry-over from other donors' samples. This chain's CDR3 is CSVLTYTGELFF.